A selection of T cell receptor beta chains follows, all from one sample in a study of beta chain features in type 1 diabetes. Clones were read by immunoSEQ multiplex PCR, and TCRdb kept only the in-frame ones, dropping some. The data contain nearly 700,000 clones, over 10% of them singletons. The material sequenced was naive CD4+ T cells from blood. Source of these receptors: a man younger than 35 with type 1 diabetes. Both conserved end residues are part of each CDR3. The D gene is left open where the match is weak. Rows may omit the clone size; those that give it use once, few, many or a size class.

V gene	clone size	D gene	J gene	CDR3 DNA	CDR3 protein
TRBV6-4	.	.	TRBJ2-1	TGTGCCAGCAGTGAGAACAATGAGCAGTTCTTC	CASSENNEQFF
TRBV6-1	few	.	TRBJ2-7	TGTGCCAGCAGTCCCGGGACGGACGCCTACGAGCAGTACTTC	CASSPGTDAYEQYF
TRBV7-8	few	.	TRBJ2-7	TGTGCCAGCAGCTTGGATGCCAGCCCGACCTACGAGCAGTACTTC	CASSLDASPTYEQYF
TRBV4-1	.	.	TRBJ1-2	TGCGCCAGCAGCCTGCCGGGACAAAATAGGGGCTACACCTTC	CASSLPGQNRGYTF
TRBV14	few	TRBD2	TRBJ2-5	TGTGCCAGCAGCCAAGTTCAGCGGGGGGACCGAGGGACCCAGTACTTC	CASSQVQRGDRGTQYF
TRBV28	few	.	TRBJ2-7	TGTGCCAGCACCAGGTGGGGTATGTCCTACGAGCAGTACTTC	CASTRWGMSYEQYF
TRBV29-1	.	.	TRBJ2-7	TGCAGCGTTGGAAACAGGACAACCTACGAGCAGTACTTC	CSVGNRTTYEQYF
TRBV20-1	.	.	TRBJ2-3	TGCAGTGCTGTAGGACCCTACCCTCAGTATTTT	CSAVGPYPQYF
TRBV19	few	.	TRBJ2-1	TGTGCCAGTAGCCGACTGGACCAAGACAATGAGCAGTTCTTC	CASSRLDQDNEQFF
TRBV5-1	.	TRBD1	TRBJ2-7	TGCGCCAGCAGCCAAATTATCCCGGGACAGGGAATCTACGAGCAGTACTTC	CASSQIIPGQGIYEQYF
TRBV7-9	.	.	TRBJ2-7	TGTGCCAGCAGCTCCAGGGGCAGCCACTACGAGCAGTACTTC	CASSSRGSHYEQYF
TRBV6-5	few	.	TRBJ1-1	TGTGCCAGCAAGTCGCCAGGGCTGGTTGAAGCTTTCTTT	CASKSPGLVEAFF
TRBV14	.	.	TRBJ2-7	TGTGCCAGCAGCCAAGGTTTCGGGACGGCACCCTACGAGCAGTACTTC	CASSQGFGTAPYEQYF
TRBV7-2	.	TRBD1	TRBJ1-2	TGTGCCAGCAGCTTAGAAAGGACAGGGGCTTCTGGCTACACCTTC	CASSLERTGASGYTF
TRBV15	few	TRBD1	TRBJ1-1	TGTGCCACCAGCAGAGCCGGCGACAGGGAGCCTGGAGCTTTCTTT	CATSRAGDREPGAFF
TRBV19	few	.	TRBJ2-7	TGTGCCAGTAGTCGAGAGGAGGGCTACGAGCAGTACTTC	CASSREEGYEQYF